This T cell receptor (beta chain) originates from a study of identical twins. Points from the study as a whole: Within cord blood, abundant beta clonotypes carried fewer insertions, but memory repertoires showed no such trend. Beta out-of-frame sequences showed weaker excess sharing between twins.

After removal of 4 bases from V and 6 bases from J, the junction contained 14 bases not matched to a gene. CDR3 length equals 17 residues. The V gene's germline CDR1 is KGHSH and CDR2 LQKENI. From the 5' RACE reads, TCRdb called clonotypes with MiXCR, one entry per CDR3 protein. The table has roughly 1.6 million distinct CDR3 sequences, about 30% seen once. Note on this clonotype: Its antigen is as yet unknown.

The chain joins TRBV18 to TRBJ1-5, with 8 bases aligning to TRBD1. Source material: cord blood. This clonotype originated in a newborn girl in good health. The CDR3 DNA sequence: TGTGCCAGCTCACTGGATCCTTGGAAACAGGGGGGTCAGCCCCAGCATTTT. Translated, it gives CASSLDPWKQGGQPQHF. The whole variable domain, filled in from reference TRBV18 and TRBJ1-5, reads NAGVMQNPRHLVRRRGQEARLRCSPMKGHSHVYWYRQLPEEGLKFMVYLQKENIIDESGMPKERFSAEFPKEGPSILRIQQVVRGDSAAYFCASSLDPWKQGGQPQHFGDGTRLSIL.